This T cell receptor (beta chain) stems from a study of CD8 T cells in ankylosing spondylitis. This clonotype was seen a handful of times. Its cognate antigen is unknown. Study findings and constraints: Seemingly distinctive of ankylosing spondylitis blood was a TCR beta motif formed by eight highly homologous variants.

TCRdb itself ran the 5' RACE reads through MiXCR, one entry per CDR3 protein. In the table there are around 770,000 distinct CDR3 sequences, about 12% of which are singletons. V dropped 5 bases and J dropped 6 bases, with 14 bases sitting between them. The CDR3 runs to 13 residues. Germline V lookup: CDR1 DFQATT, CDR2 SNEGSKA (reference sequence). The V gene is TRBV20-1, the J gene TRBJ1-5; D might be TRBD1 (6 bases). Input material: blood, either unsorted or a sorted T cell fraction (not recorded which). The TCR sequence derives from a male donor with ankylosing spondylitis. The CDR3 DNA sequence: TGCAGTGCTCGGGGACATGTCCTTCAGCCCCAGCATTTT. Residues: CSARGHVLQPQHF.